The present TCR beta chain was sequenced within a study of T cell repertoires in cytomegalovirus infection. Study as a whole: The authors used CMV epitopes that were HLA-C-restricted (recently identified) and HLA-B-restricted (well studied). CMV infection together with matching HLA type was indicated by public TCR beta signatures.

Each CDR3 protein gets one entry after TCRdb re-called the reads with MiXCR. The data contain 600,000 to 700,000 distinct CDR3 sequences, roughly 36% of them singletons. Study-level results: Cumulated frequencies of public TCR beta families served to identify carriers of CMV plus the relevant HLA. The study found HLA-C-restricted CMV-specific TCR beta clonotypes dominating the ex vivo response.

Trimming pared 5 bases from V and 9 bases from J, leaving 20 bases between. Germline-derived CDR1 and CDR2 are DFQATT and SNEGSKA (reference sequence). The CDR3 loop spans 14 amino acids. Remarks on this clonotype: The antigen remains undetermined.

Sequencing was performed on cultured PBMCs, taken from culture after CMV antigen stimulation. The chain has TRBV20-1 and TRBJ1-5; D ambiguous. This clonotype was sampled from a human donor in good health (CMV status not recorded). Some clones in this sample may be carry-over from other donors' samples. The CDR3 loop is CSALGVGADAPQHF. The CDR3 bases are TGCAGTGCTCTCGGGGTCGGAGCCGATGCGCCCCAGCATTTT.